One and the same sample provided the 21 T cell receptor beta chains below, sequenced in a study of control samples from healthy donors and cancer patients. Libraries were prepared by immunoSEQ multiplex PCR; TCRdb keeps only in-frame clonotypes and omits some of them. Among about 150,000 clones listed, 80% to 95% were seen once. Sample: blood. Every receptor here comes from a young man in good health.

J is TRBJ1-1 and V is TRBV19; TRBD1 is a possible D gene (5 bases). With 7 bases removed from V and 4 bases from J, the gap between germline ends came to 16 bases. Germline values: CDR1 LNHDA, CDR2 SQIVND (reference sequence). This CDR3 has 14 amino acids. The CDR3 DNA reads as TGTGCCAGTACCCCTGGGGGGGAGGGCACTGAAGCTTTCTTT. The encoded protein is CASTPGGEGTEAFF.

CDR3 loop: CASSLDSRGGKNEKLFF. The CDR3 nucleotides are TGTGCCAGCAGCTTAGATTCGCGGGGGGGCAAGAATGAAAAACTGTTTTTT. This chain links TRBV11-3 with TRBJ1-4, with D perhaps matching TRBD1 (6 bases). This CDR3 has 17 residues. V lost 0 bases and J 5 bases, leaving 16 bases between the germline ends. Per the germline V gene, CDR1 is SGHNT and CDR2 is YENEEA.

Here the CDR3 reads CASSGSTSGRAPQFF. The CDR3 nucleotides are TGTGCCAGCAGTGGGTCGACTAGCGGGAGGGCCCCGCAGTTCTTC. The V call is TRBV2, the J call TRBJ2-1; 14 positions match TRBD2. Trimming took 4 bases from V and 12 from J; bases not matched to a gene: 8. The V gene's germline CDR1 is SNHLY and CDR2 FYNNEI. This CDR3 has 15 residues.

The genes are TRBV11-2 and TRBJ1-2, with 11 bases lining up with TRBD1. Germline values: CDR1 SGHAT, CDR2 FQNNGV. The CDR3 is made up of 17 amino acids. V shed 5 bases, J shed 4 bases, and the junction held 12 bases outside the gene matches. CDR3: CASSRITPDRGPYGYTF. CDR3 bases: TGTGCCAGCAGCCGAATTACCCCGGACAGGGGGCCCTATGGCTACACCTTC. Looking up the rest from reference TRBV11-2 and TRBJ1-2 gives the full variable domain: EAGVAQSPRYKIIEKRQSVAFWCNPISGHATLYWYQQILGQGPKLLIQFQNNGVVDDSQLPKDRFSAERLKGVDSTLKIQPAKLEDSAVYLCASSRITPDRGPYGYTFGSGTRLTVV.

The chain links TRBV28 to TRBJ1-5, with D perhaps TRBD1 (6 bases). CDR1 is MDHEN, CDR2 SYDVKM, per germline. The CDR3 spans 14 residues. Trimming stripped 3 bases from V and 6 bases from J, with 12 bases between. The CDR3 spells CASSLDRMGQPQHF. The CDR3 DNA reads TGTGCCAGCAGTTTGGACAGAATGGGTCAGCCCCAGCATTTT. The full variable domain, in which reference TRBV28 and TRBJ1-5 provide the parts outside the CDR3, is DVKVTQSSRYLVKRTGEKVFLECVQDMDHENMFWYRQDPGLGLRLIYFSYDVKMKEKGDIPEGYSVSREKKERFSLILESASTNQTSMYLCASSLDRMGQPQHFGDGTRLSIL.

V gene TRBV18 combines with J gene TRBJ2-1; D uncertain. CDR1 is KGHSH and CDR2 is LQKENI in the germline V gene. CDR3 length: 13 residues. Trimming pared 3 bases from V and 7 bases from J, leaving 10 bases between. The CDR3 DNA reads as TGTGCCAGCTCACCCGCTATTAATAATGAGCAGTTCTTC. Translating gives CASSPAINNEQFF.

The genes are TRBV10-3 and TRBJ1-3; 9 bases are a match to TRBD1. CDR3 length: 15 residues. V lost 11 bases and J lost 1; bases outside the gene matches: 9. Germline CDR1 is ENHRY and CDR2 is SYGVKD. CDR3 region: CAAKAGTGSGNTIYF. CDR3 nucleotide sequence: TGTGCCGCTAAAGCCGGGACAGGGTCTGGAAACACCATATATTTT.

V usage is TRBV7-8 and J usage is TRBJ1-5; weak D call: TRBD1 (5 bases). CDR1 and CDR2 (germline): SGHVS, FQNEAQ. The length of the CDR3 is 16 residues. Trimming removed 6 bases from V and 0 bases from J, with 15 bases in between. The CDR3 protein is CASRTGTLNSNQPQHF. The CDR3 region has the DNA TGTGCCAGCAGGACCGGGACTCTAAATAGCAATCAGCCCCAGCATTTT.

This clone appeared a single time. V usage is TRBV29-1 and J usage is TRBJ2-5; D remains ambiguous. The V end was cut by 4 bases, the J end by 1 base, with 10 bases between. This CDR3 spans 13 amino acids. Germline CDR1 is SQVTM and CDR2 is ANQGSEA. CDR3 amino acids: CSVAGTIQETQYF. For the CDR3, the DNA is TGCAGCGTTGCAGGCACGATCCAAGAGACCCAGTACTTC.

This chain joins TRBV6-5 and TRBJ1-2; unclear D gene. The CDR3 spans 13 residues. Germline V lookup: CDR1 MNHEY, CDR2 SVGAGI. V was cut by 0 bases and J by 0 bases, with 2 bases left in between. The CDR3 DNA sequence: TGTGCCAGCAGTTACTCAGCTAACTATGGCTACACCTTC. This translates into CASSYSANYGYTF.

This clone was recorded a few times. The rearrangement uses TRBV3-1 (or the pseudogene TRBV3-2) and TRBJ1-2, with TRBD1 matching 9 bases. CDR1 and CDR2 from the germline V gene are LGHDT and YNNKEL (reference sequence). The CDR3 is 16 residues long. Losses at the gene ends were 0 bases for V and 7 bases for J; bases not matched to a gene: 9. The CDR3 DNA is TGTGCCAGCAGCCAAGATGGGGGGACAGGGAAGTTTGGCTACACCTTC. This encodes CASSQDGGTGKFGYTF.

This clone has only one observation. V is TRBV5-1 and J is TRBJ2-1; D might be TRBD1 (6 bases). Trimming stripped 2 bases from V and 5 bases from J, with 14 bases between. Germline loops: CDR1 SGHRS, CDR2 YFSETQ. The CDR3 totals 15 residues. CDR3 in amino acids: CASSFFLTGNNEQFF. The CDR3 DNA is TGCGCCAGCAGCTTTTTCCTAACAGGGAACAATGAGCAGTTCTTC. Complete variable domain (other parts from reference TRBV5-1 and TRBJ2-1): KAGVTQTPRYLIKTRGQQVTLSCSPISGHRSVSWYQQTPGQGLQFLFEYFSETQRNKGNFPGRFSGRQFSNSRSEMNVSTLELGDSALYLCASSFFLTGNNEQFFGPGTRLTVL.

The chain uses TRBV19 and TRBJ2-2, with D tentatively TRBD1 or TRBD2 (5 bases each). Deletions cut 6 bases from V and 3 bases from J, with 17 bases between. Germline CDR1 LNHDA, CDR2 SQIVND (reference sequence). This CDR3 is 16 amino acids long. In DNA, the CDR3 is TGTGCCAGTAGCACCGGGGCCCCTGTGGACACCGGGGAGCTGTTTTTT. Translation gives CASSTGAPVDTGELFF.

The chain carries TRBV6-6 and TRBJ2-1, with TRBD2 matching 7 bases. This CDR3 region has 13 residues. Germline lookup yields CDR1 MNHNY and CDR2 SVGAGI (reference sequence). The J segment lost 5 bases and the V segment lost 6 bases, leaving 4 bases of the junction unmatched. CDR3 coding DNA: TGTGCCAGCAGGACCCTAGCGGACAATGAGCAGTTCTTC. Residues: CASRTLADNEQFF.

The chain joins TRBV6-1 to TRBJ1-6; D gene unclear. The CDR3 contains 16 residues. CDR1 and CDR2 from the germline V gene are MNHNS and SASEGT. The V end lost 0 bases, the J end lost 6 bases, and 12 bases lay between the germline ends. CDR3 coding DNA: TGTGCCAGCAGTGAAGCGCTGGGGTCGGGTAATTCACCCCTCCACTTT. It translates to CASSEALGSGNSPLHF.

A remark on this clone: The same CDR3 also results from other DNA sequences found in this sample. The gene calls are TRBV5-6 and TRBJ1-1; 9 bases map to TRBD1. The V gene's germline CDR1 is SGHDT and CDR2 YYEEEE. The CDR3 has 14 residues. The trim removed 6 bases at V and 4 bases at J, leaving 7 bases unmatched. The CDR3, as DNA: TGTGCCAGCACCCACAGGGGGCTCGTCACTGAAGCTTTCTTT. Translated: CASTHRGLVTEAFF.

The J gene is TRBJ2-7, the V gene TRBV7-2, with D tentatively TRBD1 (5 bases). V lost 1 base and J lost 7, with 11 bases in between. This CDR3 contains 13 residues. From germline, CDR1 is SGHTA and CDR2 FQGNSA. The CDR3, as DNA: TGTGCCAGCAGCTTAGAGGGGCCCAGGGAGCAGTACTTC. Its translation: CASSLEGPREQYF.

The gene calls are TRBV5-8 and TRBJ1-5; D gene ambiguous. V was cut by 0 bases and J by 7 bases, with 8 bases left in between. Germline CDR1 is SGHTS and CDR2 is YDEGEE. This CDR3 is 13 amino acids long. CDR3 sequence: CASSLGGPQPQHF. CDR3 sequence (DNA): TGTGCCAGCAGCTTGGGAGGACCCCAGCCCCAGCATTTT. Looking up the rest from reference TRBV5-8 and TRBJ1-5 gives the full variable domain: EAGVTQSPTHLIKTRGQQATLRCSPISGHTSVYWYQQALGLGLQFLLWYDEGEERNRGNFPPRFSGRQFPNYSSELNVNALELEDSALYLCASSLGGPQPQHFGDGTRLSIL.

The chain carries TRBV7-9 and TRBJ1-4; TRBD1 might be the D (5 bases). Deletions cut 1 base from V and 6 bases from J, with 12 bases between. The CDR3 consists of 15 residues. In germline, CDR1 is SEHNR, CDR2 FQNEAQ (reference sequence). The CDR3 is CASSLEGRGHEKLFF. The CDR3 nucleotides read TGTGCCAGCAGCTTAGAGGGGAGGGGTCATGAAAAACTGTTTTTT.

The CDR3: CSVNRGGSSEQFF. The CDR3 DNA reads as TGCAGCGTTAATCGCGGGGGTTCTAGTGAGCAGTTCTTC. The chain is built from TRBV29-1 and TRBJ2-1, with 7 bases lining up with TRBD2. The CDR3 has 13 residues. CDR1 is SQVTM and CDR2 is ANQGSEA in the germline V gene. The V and J ends lost 5 bases and 9 bases, in that order; junction bases with no gene match: 10.

This clone showed up just once. The chain combines TRBV7-9 with TRBJ1-6, with D perhaps matching TRBD1 (5 bases). The V and J ends lost 5 bases and 6 bases respectively, with 17 bases between them. The CDR3 consists of 16 residues. Germline CDR1 SEHNR, CDR2 FQNEAQ (reference sequence). DNA of the CDR3: TGTGCCAGCAGCCCACTGCCCCGGGACCCTAATTCACCCCTCCACTTT. Its protein product is CASSPLPRDPNSPLHF.